The present T cell receptor beta chain was sequenced within a study of blood T cell repertoires in COVID-19. Looking at the study overall: The samples span acute and convalescent COVID-19 from the United States, Italy and Spain. The analysed material was cDNA or gDNA that came from T cells, B-cell-depleted T cells, or PBMCs.

Per the original methods: For nucleated cells, counts were estimated from reference gene primer amplification. The repertoire was sequenced with immunoSEQ multiplex PCR; TCRdb's copy has only in-frame clones and lacks some. V, J and clone size were drawn from that table, and D and trimming were deduced from the DNA. The sample carries under 200,000 clones, 87% recorded once. This clone was recorded once. Sequenced material: peripheral blood. The clonotype originates from a man between 18 and 29 years old with active or convalescent COVID-19.

The CDR3 region has the DNA TGCGCCAGCAGTCAATCCCCGACTCCATCGGTATACAATGAGCAGTTCTTC. As protein: CASSQSPTPSVYNEQFF. V usage is TRBV23-1 and J usage is TRBJ2-1; unclear D gene. TRBV23-1 is known as an ORF, though its function is uncertain. Trimming took off 0 bases at V and 4 bases at J, with 16 bases between the two ends. The CDR3 contains 17 residues.